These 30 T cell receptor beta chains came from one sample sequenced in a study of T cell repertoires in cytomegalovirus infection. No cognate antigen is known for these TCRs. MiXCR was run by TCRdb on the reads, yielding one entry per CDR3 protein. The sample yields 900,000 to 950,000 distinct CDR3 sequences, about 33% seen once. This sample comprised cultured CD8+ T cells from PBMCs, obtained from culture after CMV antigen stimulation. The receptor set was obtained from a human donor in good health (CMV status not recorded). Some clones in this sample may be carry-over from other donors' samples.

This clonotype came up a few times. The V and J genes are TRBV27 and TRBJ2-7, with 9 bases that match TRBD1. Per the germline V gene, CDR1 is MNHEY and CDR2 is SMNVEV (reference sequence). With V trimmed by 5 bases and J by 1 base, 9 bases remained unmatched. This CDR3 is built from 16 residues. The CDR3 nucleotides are TGTGCCAGCAGTCCAGGACAGGGGAGGGCATCCTACGAGCAGTACGTC. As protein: CASSPGQGRASYEQYV.

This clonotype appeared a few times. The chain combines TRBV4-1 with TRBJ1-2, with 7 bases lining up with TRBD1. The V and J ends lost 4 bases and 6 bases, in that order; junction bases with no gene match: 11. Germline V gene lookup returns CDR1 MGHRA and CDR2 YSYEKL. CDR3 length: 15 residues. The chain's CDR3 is CASSPRDRGSDGYTF. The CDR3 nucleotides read TGCGCCAGCAGCCCCCGGGACAGAGGTTCCGATGGCTACACCTTC.

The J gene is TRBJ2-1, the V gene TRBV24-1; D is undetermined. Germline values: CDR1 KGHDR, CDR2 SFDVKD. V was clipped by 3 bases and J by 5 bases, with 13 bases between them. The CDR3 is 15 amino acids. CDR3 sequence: CATSDLHGRDNEQFF. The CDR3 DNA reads TGTGCCACCAGTGATCTACACGGACGGGACAATGAGCAGTTCTTC.

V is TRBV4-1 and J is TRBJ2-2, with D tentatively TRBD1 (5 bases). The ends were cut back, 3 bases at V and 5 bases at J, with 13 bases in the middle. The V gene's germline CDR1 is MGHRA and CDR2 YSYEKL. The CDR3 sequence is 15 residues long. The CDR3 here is CASSQWLDKTGELFF. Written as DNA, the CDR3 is TGCGCCAGCAGCCAGTGGCTGGACAAAACCGGGGAGCTGTTTTTT.

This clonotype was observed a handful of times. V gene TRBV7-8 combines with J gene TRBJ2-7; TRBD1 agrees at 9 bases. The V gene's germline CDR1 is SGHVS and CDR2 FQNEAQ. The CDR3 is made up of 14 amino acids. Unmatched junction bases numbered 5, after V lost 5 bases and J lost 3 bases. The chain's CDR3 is CASSPWDRDYEQYF. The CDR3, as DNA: TGTGCCAGCAGCCCCTGGGACAGGGACTACGAGCAGTACTTC.

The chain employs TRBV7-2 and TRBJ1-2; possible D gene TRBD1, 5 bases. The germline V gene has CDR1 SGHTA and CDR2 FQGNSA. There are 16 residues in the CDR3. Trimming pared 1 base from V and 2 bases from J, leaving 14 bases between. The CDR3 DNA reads TGTGCCAGCAGCTTAGGGCCGGGGCTACTGAACTATGGCTACACCTTC. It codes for CASSLGPGLLNYGYTF.

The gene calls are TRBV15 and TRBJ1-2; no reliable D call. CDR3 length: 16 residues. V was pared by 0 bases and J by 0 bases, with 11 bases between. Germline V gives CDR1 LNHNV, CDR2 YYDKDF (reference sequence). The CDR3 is CATSREAARSNYGYTF. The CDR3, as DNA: TGTGCCACCAGCAGAGAGGCCGCAAGATCTAACTATGGCTACACCTTC.

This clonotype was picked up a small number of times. Written as DNA, the CDR3 is TGTGCCAGCCCCCGGACGGGGGGGGCCTCCGATACGCAGTATTTT. This codes for CASPRTGGASDTQYF. The V and J genes are TRBV2 and TRBJ2-3; 8 bases map to TRBD2. The CDR3 sequence is 15 residues long. Trimming took 8 bases from V and 6 from J; bases not matched to a gene: 13. Germline values: CDR1 SNHLY, CDR2 FYNNEI.

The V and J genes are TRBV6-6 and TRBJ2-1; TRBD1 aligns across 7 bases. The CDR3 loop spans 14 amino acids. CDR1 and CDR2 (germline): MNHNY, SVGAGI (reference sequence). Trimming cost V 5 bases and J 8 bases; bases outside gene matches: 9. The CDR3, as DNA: TGTGCCAGCAGTGACAGGGACATTGTTCATGAGCAGTTCTTC. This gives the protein CASSDRDIVHEQFF.

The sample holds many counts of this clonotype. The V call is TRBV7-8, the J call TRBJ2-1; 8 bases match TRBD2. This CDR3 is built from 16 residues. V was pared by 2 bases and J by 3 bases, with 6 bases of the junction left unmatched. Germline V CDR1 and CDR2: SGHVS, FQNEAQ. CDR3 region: CASSLNAGGNYNEQFF. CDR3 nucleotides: TGTGCCAGCAGCTTAAATGCGGGGGGTAACTACAATGAGCAGTTCTTC. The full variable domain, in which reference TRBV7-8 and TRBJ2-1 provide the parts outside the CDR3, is GAGVSQSPRYKVAKRGQDVALRCDPISGHVSLFWYQQALGQGPEFLTYFQNEAQLDKSGLPSDRFFAERPEGSVSTLKIQRTQQEDSAVYLCASSLNAGGNYNEQFFGPGTRLTVL.

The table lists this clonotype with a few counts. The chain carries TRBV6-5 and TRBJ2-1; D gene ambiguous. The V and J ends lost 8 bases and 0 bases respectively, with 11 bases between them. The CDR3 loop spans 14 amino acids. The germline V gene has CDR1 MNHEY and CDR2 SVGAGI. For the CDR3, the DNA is TGTGCCAGCTGTACAAAGGTCTCCTACAATGAGCAGTTCTTC. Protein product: CASCTKVSYNEQFF.

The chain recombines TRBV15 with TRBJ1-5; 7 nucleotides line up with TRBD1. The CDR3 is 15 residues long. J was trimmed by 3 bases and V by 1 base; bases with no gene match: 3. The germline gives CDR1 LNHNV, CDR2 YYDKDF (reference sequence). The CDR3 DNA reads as TGTGCCACCAGCAGAGGACAGGGTATCAATCAGCCCCAGCATTTT. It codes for CATSRGQGINQPQHF.

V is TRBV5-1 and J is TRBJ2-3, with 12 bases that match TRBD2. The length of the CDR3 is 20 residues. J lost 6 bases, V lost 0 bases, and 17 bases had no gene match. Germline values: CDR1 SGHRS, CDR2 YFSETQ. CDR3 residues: CASSLDPPTSGGHPLDTQYF. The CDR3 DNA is TGCGCCAGCAGCTTGGACCCCCCCACTAGCGGGGGGCACCCACTGGATACGCAGTATTTT.

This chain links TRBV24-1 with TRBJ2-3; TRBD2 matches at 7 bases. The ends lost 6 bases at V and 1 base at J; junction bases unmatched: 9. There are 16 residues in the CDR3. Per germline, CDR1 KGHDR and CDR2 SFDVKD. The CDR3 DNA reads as TGTGCCACCAGTAAGTTAGCGGGTCTGGGCACAGATACGCAGTATTTT. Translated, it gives CATSKLAGLGTDTQYF.

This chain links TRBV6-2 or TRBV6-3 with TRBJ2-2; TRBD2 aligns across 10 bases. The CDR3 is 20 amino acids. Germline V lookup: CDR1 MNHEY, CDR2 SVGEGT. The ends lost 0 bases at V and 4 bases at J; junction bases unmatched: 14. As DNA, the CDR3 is TGTGCCAGCAGTTACTCCCCCTGGCTAGCGGGGGCCTCGAGCACCGGGGAGCTGTTTTTT. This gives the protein CASSYSPWLAGASSTGELFF.

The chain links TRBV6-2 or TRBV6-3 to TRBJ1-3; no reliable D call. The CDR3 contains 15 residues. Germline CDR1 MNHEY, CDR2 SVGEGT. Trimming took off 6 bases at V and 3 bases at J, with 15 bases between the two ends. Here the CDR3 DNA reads TGTGCCAGCAGCTCGGACCCGCTCTTTGGAAACACCATATATTTT. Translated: CASSSDPLFGNTIYF.

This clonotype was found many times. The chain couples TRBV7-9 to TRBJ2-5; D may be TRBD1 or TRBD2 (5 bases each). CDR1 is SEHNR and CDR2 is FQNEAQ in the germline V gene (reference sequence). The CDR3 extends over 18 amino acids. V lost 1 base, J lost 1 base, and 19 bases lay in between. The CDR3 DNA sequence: TGTGCCAGCAGCTTAGGGTTAGGGACCAGACCCATCCAAGAGACCCAGTACTTC. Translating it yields CASSLGLGTRPIQETQYF.

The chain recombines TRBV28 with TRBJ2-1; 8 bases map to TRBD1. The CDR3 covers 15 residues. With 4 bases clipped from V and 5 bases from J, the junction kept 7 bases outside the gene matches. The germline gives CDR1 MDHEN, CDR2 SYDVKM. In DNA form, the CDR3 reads TGTGCCAGCAGTTCTCAGGGGGCCAGGCACAATGAGCAGTTCTTC. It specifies CASSSQGARHNEQFF.

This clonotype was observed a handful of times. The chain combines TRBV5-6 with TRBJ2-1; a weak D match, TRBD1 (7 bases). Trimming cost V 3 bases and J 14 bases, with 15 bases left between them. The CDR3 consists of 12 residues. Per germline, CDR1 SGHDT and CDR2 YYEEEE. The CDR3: CASSSGDSRKFF. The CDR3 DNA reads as TGTGCCAGCAGCTCGGGGGACAGTAGGAAGTTCTTC.

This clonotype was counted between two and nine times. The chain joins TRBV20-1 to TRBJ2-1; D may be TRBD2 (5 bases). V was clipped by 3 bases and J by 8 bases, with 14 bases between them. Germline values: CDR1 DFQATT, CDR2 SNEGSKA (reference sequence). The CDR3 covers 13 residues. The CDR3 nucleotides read TGCAGTGCTAGGGTCCCTAGCAGCTATGAGCAGTTCTTC. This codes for CSARVPSSYEQFF.

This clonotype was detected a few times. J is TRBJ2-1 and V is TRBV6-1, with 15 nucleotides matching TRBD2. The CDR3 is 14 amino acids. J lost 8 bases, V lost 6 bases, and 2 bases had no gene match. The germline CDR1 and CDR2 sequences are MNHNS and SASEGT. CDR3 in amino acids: CASSGLAGGDEQFF. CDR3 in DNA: TGTGCCAGCAGCGGACTAGCGGGGGGGGATGAGCAGTTCTTC.

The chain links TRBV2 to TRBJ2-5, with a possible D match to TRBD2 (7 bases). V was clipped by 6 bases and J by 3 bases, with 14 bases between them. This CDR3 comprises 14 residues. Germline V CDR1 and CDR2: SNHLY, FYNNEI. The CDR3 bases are TGTGCCAGCAGGGGGGGGGGGCCTAAAGAGACCCAGTACTTC. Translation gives CASRGGGPKETQYF. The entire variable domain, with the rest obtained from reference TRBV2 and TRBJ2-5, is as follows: EPEVTQTPSHQVTQMGQEVILRCVPISNHLYFYWYRQILGQKVEFLVSFYNNEISEKSEIFDDQFSVERPDGSNFTLKIRSTKLEDSAMYFCASRGGGPKETQYFGPGTRLLVL.

CDR3 in DNA: TGTGCCATCGGTCCGGGACAGGGGTTTCACAATGAGCAGTTCTTC. The encoded protein is CAIGPGQGFHNEQFF. The chain uses TRBV5-4 and TRBJ2-1; 10 bases align to TRBD1. Germline CDR1 SGHNT, CDR2 YYREEE (reference sequence). Losses at the gene ends were 9 bases for V and 5 bases for J; bases not matched to a gene: 11. This CDR3 spans 15 amino acids.

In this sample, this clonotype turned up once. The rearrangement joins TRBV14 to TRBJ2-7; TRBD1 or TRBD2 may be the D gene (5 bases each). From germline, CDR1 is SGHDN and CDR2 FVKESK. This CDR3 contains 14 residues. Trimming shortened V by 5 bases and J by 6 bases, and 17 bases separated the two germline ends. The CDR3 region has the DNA TGTGCCAGCAGCGGTCCGGGACGGTTCCTCGAGCAGTACTTC. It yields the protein CASSGPGRFLEQYF.

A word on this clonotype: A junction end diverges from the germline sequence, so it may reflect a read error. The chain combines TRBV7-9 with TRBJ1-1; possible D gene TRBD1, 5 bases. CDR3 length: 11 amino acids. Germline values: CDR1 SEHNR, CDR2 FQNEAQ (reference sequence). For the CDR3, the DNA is TGTGTCAGCACCCCGGGGGGGGGGGCTTTCTTT. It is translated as CVSTPGGGAFF.

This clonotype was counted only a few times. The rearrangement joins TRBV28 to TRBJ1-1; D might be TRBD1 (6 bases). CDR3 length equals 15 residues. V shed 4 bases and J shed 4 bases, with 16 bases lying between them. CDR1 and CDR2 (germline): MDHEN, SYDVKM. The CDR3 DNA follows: TGTGCCAGCAGTTCTTGGCCCAGGGGCGGCACTGAAGCTTTCTTT. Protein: CASSSWPRGGTEAFF.

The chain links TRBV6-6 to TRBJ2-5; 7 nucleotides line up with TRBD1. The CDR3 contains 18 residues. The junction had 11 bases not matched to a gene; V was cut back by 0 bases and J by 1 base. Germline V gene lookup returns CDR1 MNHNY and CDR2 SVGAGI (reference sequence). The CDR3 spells CASSYSSGQAEFQETQYF. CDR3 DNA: TGTGCCAGCAGTTACTCTTCCGGACAGGCCGAATTCCAAGAGACCCAGTACTTC.

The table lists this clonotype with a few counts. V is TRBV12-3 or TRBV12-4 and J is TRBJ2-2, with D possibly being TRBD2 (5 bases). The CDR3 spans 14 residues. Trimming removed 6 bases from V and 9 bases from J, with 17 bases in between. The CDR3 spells CASSRPLLERELFF. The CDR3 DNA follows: TGTGCCAGCAGCCGCCCACTACTAGAAAGGGAGCTGTTTTTT.

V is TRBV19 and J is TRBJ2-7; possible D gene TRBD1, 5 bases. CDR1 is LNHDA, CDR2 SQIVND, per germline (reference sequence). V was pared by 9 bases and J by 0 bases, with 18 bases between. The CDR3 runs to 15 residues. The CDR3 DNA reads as TGTGCCAGCAACCCTCCTGGGGCGCCCTCCTACGAGCAGTACTTC. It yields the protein CASNPPGAPSYEQYF. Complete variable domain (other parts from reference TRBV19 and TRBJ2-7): DGGITQSPKYLFRKEGQNVTLSCEQNLNHDAMYWYRQDPGQGLRLIYYSQIVNDFQKGDIAEGYSVSREKKESFPLTVTSAQKNPTAFYLCASNPPGAPSYEQYFGPGTRLTVT.

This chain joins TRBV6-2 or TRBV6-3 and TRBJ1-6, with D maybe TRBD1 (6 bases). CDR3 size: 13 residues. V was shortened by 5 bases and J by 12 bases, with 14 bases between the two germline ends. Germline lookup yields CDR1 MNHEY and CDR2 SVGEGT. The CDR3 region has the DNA TGTGCCAGCAGTAGAACACAGGGAGAACCCCTCCACTTT. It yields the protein CASSRTQGEPLHF.